Below are 15 T cell receptor beta chains sequenced from a single sample in a study of blood T cells in healthy people across ages. For the second PCR, which ran for roughly 6 to 12 cycles, a sample-barcoded 5' primer and a J-beta primer mix were used. Using its own MiXCR run on the 5' RACE reads, TCRdb lists one record per CDR3 protein. The sample yields roughly 1.6 million distinct CDR3 sequences, about 32% seen once. The sample comprised blood. The receptor source for this set is a woman aged 25 to 39 in good health.

The rearrangement links TRBV15 to TRBJ1-2; D not resolved. CDR3 length: 12 residues. V was pared by 5 bases and J by 8 bases, with 12 bases between. Germline CDR1 LNHNV, CDR2 YYDKDF (reference sequence). For the CDR3, the DNA is TGTGCCACCAGCCAAGACGGGTTGGGCTACACCTTC. This sequence encodes CATSQDGLGYTF.

The rearrangement joins TRBV27 to TRBJ1-2; tentatively, D is TRBD1 (5 bases). Deletions cut 3 bases from V and 7 bases from J, with 15 bases between. CDR3 size: 14 residues. Germline-derived CDR1 and CDR2 are MNHEY and SMNVEV (reference sequence). The CDR3 nucleotides read TGTGCCAGCAGTTTTTCTCGGGACTTCGGTGGCTACACCTTC. It yields the protein CASSFSRDFGGYTF.

The V and J genes are TRBV5-6 and TRBJ2-5, with D maybe TRBD1 (6 bases). The germline CDR1 and CDR2 sequences are SGHDT and YYEEEE. Between the trimmed V and J ends, which lost 4 bases and 4 bases, there was a span of 20 bases. CDR3 length: 16 amino acids. The CDR3 reads CASSTETLPRGETQYF. DNA of the CDR3: TGTGCCAGCAGCACCGAGACTCTCCCCAGGGGAGAGACCCAGTACTTC.

V usage is TRBV6-6 and J usage is TRBJ2-7; the match to TRBD2 covers 9 bases. The J call may be faulty, since TRBJ2-5 better matches the DNA end. The CDR3 sequence is 15 residues long. CDR1 is MNHNY and CDR2 is SVGAGI in the germline V gene (reference sequence). The CDR3 DNA reads TGTGCCAGCAGTTACAATGGCGGGAGGGCAGAGACCCAGTACTTC. Translating it yields CASSYNGGRAETQYF.

This sequence joins TRBV28 and TRBJ2-7; D may be TRBD1 or TRBD2 (5 bases each). V was trimmed by 6 bases and J by 0 bases, leaving 18 bases between them. CDR1 is MDHEN, CDR2 SYDVKM, per germline. The CDR3 totals 16 residues. CDR3 sequence: CASRAALGTSSYEQYF. The CDR3 DNA reads as TGTGCCAGCAGGGCAGCCCTAGGGACCAGCTCCTACGAGCAGTACTTC.

V gene TRBV6-2 or TRBV6-3 combines with J gene TRBJ2-5, with no clear D. Trimming stripped 2 bases from V and 5 bases from J, with 24 bases between. Germline V CDR1 and CDR2: MNHEY, SVGEGT. CDR3 length equals 18 residues. CDR3 sequence (DNA): TGTGCCAGCAGTTACACCGTATTGGGCGGTGATCCAGTGGAGACCCAGTACTTC. Amino acid sequence: CASSYTVLGGDPVETQYF.

This clonotype was detected a few times. The J gene is TRBJ2-1, the V gene TRBV15; 11 bases are shared with TRBD1. The CDR3 sequence is 20 residues long. The trim removed 5 bases at V and 3 bases at J, leaving 18 bases unmatched. Germline V gene sequence: CDR1 LNHNV, CDR2 YYDKDF (reference sequence). CDR3 DNA: TGTGCCACCAGCGTAACTCCGGGACAGGGGGAAATCGGCTACTACAATGAGCAGTTCTTC. Translating gives CATSVTPGQGEIGYYNEQFF. Full variable domain (missing parts from reference TRBV15 and TRBJ2-1): DAMVIQNPRYQVTQFGKPVTLSCSQTLNHNVMYWYQQKSSQAPKLLFHYYDKDFNNEADTPDNFQSRRPNTSFCFLDIRSPGLGDTAMYLCATSVTPGQGEIGYYNEQFFGPGTRLTVL.

This chain connects TRBV12-3 or TRBV12-4 to TRBJ2-2; 11 nucleotides line up with TRBD1. The V and J ends lost 6 bases and 6 bases, in that order; junction bases with no gene match: 12. The CDR3 is made up of 17 amino acids. The CDR3 bases are TGTGCCAGCAGCCCAGGGACAGGGGGTACCTTTCCCGGGGAGCTGTTTTTT. It codes for CASSPGTGGTFPGELFF.

The rearrangement joins TRBV20-1 to TRBJ1-6; 7 bases are shared with TRBD1. The CDR3 consists of 14 residues. Germline CDR1 DFQATT, CDR2 SNEGSKA (reference sequence). Germline trimming cut 2 bases from V and 8 bases from J; bases unmatched to any gene: 6. DNA for the CDR3: TGCAGTGCTAGAAAGGGGGCAGGGGATTCACCCCTCCACTTT. Residues: CSARKGAGDSPLHF.

In regard to this clonotype: At one end, the junction sequence differs from germline, possibly due to a read error. The rearrangement uses TRBV7-9 and TRBJ2-7, with unresolved D. CDR3 length: 15 amino acids. Germline loops: CDR1 SEHNR, CDR2 FQNEAQ (reference sequence). CDR3 nucleotide sequence: TGTGTCAGCAGCGCCCCTATCGGTAGGCCCTACGAGCAGTACTTC. Its protein is CVSSAPIGRPYEQYF.

The chain carries TRBV9 and TRBJ2-3; D possibly corresponds to TRBD2 (6 bases). The CDR3 runs 16 residues. Trimming shortened V by 0 bases and J by 0 bases, and 11 bases separated the two germline ends. Germline V gene lookup returns CDR1 SGDLS and CDR2 YYNGEE. In DNA, the CDR3 is TGTGCCAGCAGCGTAGTTGGCGGGACTAGCACAGATACGCAGTATTTT. Translating gives CASSVVGGTSTDTQYF.

Regarding this clonotype: In this CDR3 the conserved last residue, phenylalanine or tryptophan, is missing, so a read error is likely. The V and J genes are TRBV4-2 and TRBJ1-1, with D maybe TRBD1 (6 bases). The CDR3 length is 16 residues. The V end lost 1 base, the J end lost 0 bases, and 12 bases lay between the germline ends. Per the germline V gene, CDR1 is LGHNA and CDR2 is YNFKEQ. Here the CDR3 reads CASSQGRDTMNTEAFC. The CDR3 DNA reads TGTGCCAGCAGCCAAGGGCGGGACACCATGAACACTGAAGCTTTCTGT.

This clonotype has a handful of counts. The chain joins TRBV25-1 to TRBJ2-2; 9 bases are a match to TRBD1. The trim removed 8 bases at V and 6 bases at J, leaving 7 bases unmatched. CDR1 and CDR2 from the germline V gene are MGHDK and SYGVNS. The CDR3 covers 14 residues. The CDR3 loop reads CASAGQGGPGELFF. In DNA, the CDR3 is TGTGCCAGCGCGGGACAGGGAGGCCCCGGGGAGCTGTTTTTT.

The chain couples TRBV13 to TRBJ2-1, with D possibly being TRBD1 (5 bases). CDR1 and CDR2 from the germline V gene are PRHDT and FYEKMQ (reference sequence). This CDR3 is 16 amino acids long. V lost 5 bases, J lost 4 bases, and 18 bases lay in between. The CDR3 spells CASSPPSGNPYNEQFF. The DNA of the CDR3 is TGTGCCAGCAGCCCACCCTCAGGGAACCCTTACAATGAGCAGTTCTTC.

The chain recombines TRBV21-1 with TRBJ2-5; the DNA was not compared with TRBD1, the D call given in the table. TRBV21-1 is tagged as a pseudogene. The CDR3 covers 15 residues. Here the CDR3 DNA reads TGTGCCAGCAGCAAAAGGGGACAGGGACAAGAGACCCAGTACTTC. Translation gives CASSKRGQGQETQYF.